This T cell receptor beta chain was identified in a study of shared clonotypes between healthy human individuals. CDR3 length equals 15 residues. Trimming left V 4 bases short and J 2 bases short, with 9 bases between. Germline CDR1 and CDR2: SNHLY and FYNNEI. TCRdb's table, derived via immunoSEQ multiplex PCR, lists solely in-frame clones and lacks some. The repertoire consists of approximately 340,000 clones, with approximately 79% occurring once and the leading ten covering 10% to 13%. The source is a young man in good health. The sample consisted of memory CD4+ T cells sorted from blood. The subset here: CD45RA-negative fraction. V and J are TRBV2 and TRBJ2-6; D unclear. The DNA of the CDR3 is TGTGCCAGCAGTGGGTTCCGGGCTGGGGCCAACGTCCTGACTTTC. Amino acids: CASSGFRAGANVLTF.